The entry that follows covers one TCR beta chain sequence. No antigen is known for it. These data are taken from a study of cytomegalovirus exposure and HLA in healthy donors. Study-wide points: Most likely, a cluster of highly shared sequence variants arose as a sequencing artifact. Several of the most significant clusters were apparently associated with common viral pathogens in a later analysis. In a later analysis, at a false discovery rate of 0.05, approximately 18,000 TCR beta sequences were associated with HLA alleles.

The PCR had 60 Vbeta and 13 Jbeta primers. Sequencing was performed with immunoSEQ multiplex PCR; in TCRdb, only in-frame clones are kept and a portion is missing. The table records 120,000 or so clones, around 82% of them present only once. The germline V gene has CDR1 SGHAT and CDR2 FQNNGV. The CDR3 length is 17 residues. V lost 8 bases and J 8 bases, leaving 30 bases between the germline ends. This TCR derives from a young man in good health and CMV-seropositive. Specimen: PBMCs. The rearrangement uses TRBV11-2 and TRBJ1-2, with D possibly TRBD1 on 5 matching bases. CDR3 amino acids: CASRPNHHQGVVGGYTF. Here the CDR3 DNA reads TGTGCCAGCCGCCCCAACCACCATCAGGGCGTTGTGGGCGGCTACACCTTC. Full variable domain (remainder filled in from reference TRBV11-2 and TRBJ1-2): EAGVAQSPRYKIIEKRQSVAFWCNPISGHATLYWYQQILGQGPKLLIQFQNNGVVDDSQLPKDRFSAERLKGVDSTLKIQPAKLEDSAVYLCASRPNHHQGVVGGYTFGSGTRLTVV.